A single sample is the source of the 13 T cell receptor beta chains below, sequenced in a study of T cell responses to AZD1222 COVID-19 vaccine. Assay used: immunoSEQ multiplex PCR; TCRdb lists only in-frame clones, some missing. The sample lists about 100,000 clones; about 88% were seen once. The input for sequencing was peripheral blood, taken on day 0 of AZD1222 vaccination. The receptors here all came from an adult in good health.

The J gene is TRBJ2-3, the V gene TRBV18, with TRBD2 identical over 8 bases. The trim removed 2 bases at V and 0 bases at J, leaving 10 bases unmatched. The germline CDR1 and CDR2 sequences are KGHSH and LQKENI. The CDR3 is 18 amino acids. The CDR3 here is CASSPYLTSGPSTDTQYF. The DNA for the CDR3 is TGTGCCAGCTCACCATATTTAACTAGCGGACCTAGCACAGATACGCAGTATTTT.

The rearrangement links TRBV3-1 (or the pseudogene TRBV3-2) to TRBJ2-7, with D possibly TRBD1 on 6 matching bases. CDR1 and CDR2 from the germline V gene are LGHDT and YNNKEL (reference sequence). The CDR3 is made up of 15 amino acids. V was pared by 0 bases and J by 7 bases, with 16 bases between. The DNA of the CDR3 is TGTGCCAGCAGCCAAGAATCACCGGGACACCCGGAGCAGTACTTC. Translation gives CASSQESPGHPEQYF.

This clone is a singleton in its sample. The chain has TRBV6-5 and TRBJ2-1; perhaps TRBD2 as D (6 bases). Trimming removed 3 bases from V and 8 bases from J, with 14 bases in between. CDR1 is MNHEY, CDR2 SVGAGI, per germline. The CDR3 contains 14 residues. The CDR3: CASSYRDSSDEQFF. Written as DNA, the CDR3 is TGTGCCAGCAGTTATCGGGACTCATCCGATGAGCAGTTCTTC.

V usage is TRBV5-8 and J usage is TRBJ1-4; D is perhaps TRBD1 (5 bases). The V gene lost 0 bases and the J gene lost 8 bases, with 11 bases spanning the gap. The germline gives CDR1 SGHTS, CDR2 YDEGEE. This CDR3 contains 14 residues. The CDR3 here is CASSLAGGREKLFF. Written as DNA, the CDR3 is TGTGCCAGCAGCTTGGCTGGGGGAAGGGAAAAACTGTTTTTT.

The chain recombines TRBV29-1 with TRBJ2-7; 10 positions agree with TRBD1. There are 13 residues in the CDR3. Looked up from germline, CDR1 is SQVTM and CDR2 is ANQGSEA. The V segment lost 1 base and the J segment 7 bases; nucleotides outside the gene matches: 4. The CDR3: CSVEGQGAGEQYF. In DNA, the CDR3 is TGCAGCGTTGAAGGACAGGGGGCTGGGGAGCAGTACTTC.

This chain uses TRBV6-6 with TRBJ2-3, with 8 bases fitting TRBD2. V was pared by 8 bases and J by 5 bases, with 9 bases of the junction left unmatched. CDR1 and CDR2 from the germline V gene are MNHNY and SVGAGI (reference sequence). This CDR3 spans 14 amino acids. CDR3 sequence reads: CASLKREGGDTQYF. In DNA, the CDR3 is TGTGCCAGCCTTAAACGGGAGGGCGGAGATACGCAGTATTTT.

The chain links TRBV27 to TRBJ2-3; TRBD2 matches 9 bases. The CDR3 is made up of 20 amino acids. The germline V gene encodes CDR1 MNHEY and CDR2 SMNVEV (reference sequence). V lost 7 bases, J lost 0 bases, and 20 bases stayed unmatched. This CDR3 is CASTPGLAGYFKVSTDTQYF. In nucleotides, the CDR3 is TGTGCCAGCACCCCCGGGCTAGCGGGATATTTTAAAGTTAGCACAGATACGCAGTATTTT.

CDR3 loop: CASSSHRVAAFF. CDR3 DNA: TGTGCCAGCAGCAGCCACAGGGTGGCAGCTTTCTTT. J is TRBJ1-1 and V is TRBV21-1; the listed D gene, TRBD1, was not tested against the DNA. TRBV21-1 is flagged as a pseudogene. This CDR3 has 12 amino acids.

The CDR3 spells CASSSLPAGTDTQYF. CDR3 in DNA: TGTGCCAGCAGCTCCCTCCCAGCGGGCACAGATACGCAGTATTTT. The V call is TRBV11-2, the J call TRBJ2-3; tentative D call: TRBD2 (5 bases). Germline CDR1 reads SGHAT; CDR2 reads FQNNGV. Between the trimmed V and J ends, which lost 4 bases and 1 base, there was a span of 12 bases. This CDR3 has 15 amino acids.

The V and J genes are TRBV7-2 and TRBJ1-5; TRBD1 matches 10 bases. V lost 5 bases and J lost 0; bases outside the gene matches: 13. CDR3 length equals 19 residues. Per germline, CDR1 SGHTA and CDR2 FQGNSA. The CDR3 bases are TGTGCCAGCAGCCTTGGACAGGGGGTTTTTGGGAATAGCAATCAGCCCCAGCATTTT. This codes for CASSLGQGVFGNSNQPQHF.

The rearrangement links TRBV2 to TRBJ1-3; possibly TRBD1 for D (6 bases). Trimming took 7 bases from V and 5 from J, leaving 30 bases between them. This CDR3 is 19 amino acids long. Looked up from germline, CDR1 is SNHLY and CDR2 is FYNNEI. The chain's CDR3 is CASTGGGGPLFGGRNTIYF. The DNA of the CDR3 is TGTGCCAGCACCGGCGGGGGGGGGCCCCTGTTCGGCGGTCGAAACACCATATATTTT.

This rearrangement joins TRBV7-3 to TRBJ2-1; TRBD2 matches 12 bases. The germline V gene encodes CDR1 SGHTA and CDR2 FQGTGA. V was clipped by 5 bases and J by 5 bases; unmatched bases: 4. This CDR3 is built from 15 residues. The CDR3 DNA sequence: TGTGCCAGCAGCCTCGGACTAGCGGGAAACAATGAGCAGTTCTTC. It is translated as CASSLGLAGNNEQFF.

This chain links TRBV2 with TRBJ2-1; D uncertain. V shed 4 bases and J shed 6 bases, with 4 bases lying between them. The CDR3 is made up of 11 amino acids. Looked up from germline, CDR1 is SNHLY and CDR2 is FYNNEI. CDR3 region: CASSGGNEQFF. The CDR3 nucleotides are TGTGCCAGCAGTGGTGGCAATGAGCAGTTCTTC.